The entry that follows covers one T cell receptor (beta chain) sequence. The antigen is undetermined. The data are from a study of T cell responses to AZD1222 COVID-19 vaccine. The study's findings and limits: Among the donors, most were white British and more were female, and clonal diversity was possibly underestimated. Seropositivity was recorded at baseline in only 6 or 7 AZD1222 recipients. Unmutated variant regions are reportedly targeted by nearly half of spike-specific TCRs. Spike as a whole was targeted by vaccine-associated CD4 TCRs, dominant at 160-218 and 743-854.

TCRdb's copy holds only in-frame clones and misses some; the assay was immunoSEQ multiplex PCR. The data contain 70,000 to 85,000 clones, about 82% of them seen just once; the ten biggest clones take up 2.5% to 3%. This sequence originates from an adult in good health. The source material was peripheral blood, sampled on day 0 of AZD1222 vaccination.

The CDR3 nucleotides read TGTGCCAGCAGCTCTTCGGGACTATATAATGAGCAGTTCTTC. It specifies CASSSSGLYNEQFF. The V call is TRBV7-8, the J call TRBJ2-1, with 7 nucleotides matching TRBD2. The V segment lost 4 bases and the J segment 7 bases; nucleotides outside the gene matches: 7. This CDR3 region has 14 residues. CDR1 and CDR2 from the germline V gene are SGHVS and FQNEAQ.